Below are 3 T cell receptor beta chains sequenced from a single sample in a study of cytotoxic CD8 clonotypes in ibrutinib-treated CLL (dated by TCRdb to the early 2020s). The library was prepared using the immunoSEQ multiplex PCR assay. TCRdb carries this immuneACCESS record with in-frame sequences only. Its versions omit some clonotypes, under half of them owing to an unresolved V gene in the studies checked, with the rest unexplained. In all, the sample holds approximately 330,000 clones, and around four fifths of those were seen once. The leading ten clones occupy 6.5% to 8.5% of the sample. Sequenced material: PBMCs, taken before ibrutinib treatment. The receptors originated from a human donor with chronic lymphocytic leukemia.

CDR3 coding DNA: TGTGCCAGCAGCTTAGTAGACAGGAACTACGAGCAGTACTTC. Translated, it gives CASSLVDRNYEQYF. The rearrangement uses TRBV11-2 and TRBJ2-7; a weak D match, TRBD1 (6 bases). V was clipped by 1 base and J by 3 bases, with 10 bases between them. CDR1 SGHAT and CDR2 FQNNGV come from the germline V gene. This CDR3 is 14 amino acids long. The variable domain in full, completed from reference TRBV11-2 and TRBJ2-7, reads EAGVAQSPRYKIIEKRQSVAFWCNPISGHATLYWYQQILGQGPKLLIQFQNNGVVDDSQLPKDRFSAERLKGVDSTLKIQPAKLEDSAVYLCASSLVDRNYEQYFGPGTRLTVT.

The V and J genes are TRBV18 and TRBJ2-5, with D perhaps TRBD2 (5 bases). This CDR3 region has 16 residues. Trimming took 1 base from V and 5 from J, leaving 17 bases between them. Germline V gene sequence: CDR1 KGHSH, CDR2 LQKENI. CDR3 sequence (DNA): TGTGCCAGCTCACCACAGGGCAGAGGGCTGGAGGAGACCCAGTACTTC. Residues: CASSPQGRGLEETQYF. Variable domain in full (rest from reference TRBV18 and TRBJ2-5): NAGVMQNPRHLVRRRGQEARLRCSPMKGHSHVYWYRQLPEEGLKFMVYLQKENIIDESGMPKERFSAEFPKEGPSILRIQQVVRGDSAAYFCASSPQGRGLEETQYFGPGTRLLVL.

This chain uses TRBV4-3 with TRBJ1-1; no clear D. The germline CDR1 and CDR2 sequences are LGHNA and YSLEER. Trimming left V 0 bases short and J 7 bases short, with 9 bases between. The CDR3 contains 13 residues. The CDR3 spells CASSQDWTDEAFF. The CDR3 region has the DNA TGCGCCAGCAGCCAAGATTGGACGGATGAAGCTTTCTTT.